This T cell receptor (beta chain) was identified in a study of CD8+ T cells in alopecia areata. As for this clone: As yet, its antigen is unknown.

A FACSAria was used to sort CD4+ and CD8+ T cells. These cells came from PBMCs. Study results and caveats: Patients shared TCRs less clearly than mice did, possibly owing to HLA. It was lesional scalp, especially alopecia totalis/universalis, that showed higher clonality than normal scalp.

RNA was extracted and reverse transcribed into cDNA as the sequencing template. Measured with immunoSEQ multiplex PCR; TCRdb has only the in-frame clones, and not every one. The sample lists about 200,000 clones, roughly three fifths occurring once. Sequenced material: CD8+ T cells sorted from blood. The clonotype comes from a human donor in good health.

The CDR3: CASGLPGQGHYEQYF. CDR3 sequence (DNA): TGTGCTAGTGGTCTTCCGGGACAGGGCCACTACGAGCAGTACTTC. The chain is built from TRBV12-5 and TRBJ2-7, with TRBD1 identical over 9 bases. Germline V gives CDR1 LGHNT, CDR2 FRNRAP. The CDR3 covers 15 residues. V was pared by 5 bases and J by 3 bases, with 8 bases of the junction left unmatched.